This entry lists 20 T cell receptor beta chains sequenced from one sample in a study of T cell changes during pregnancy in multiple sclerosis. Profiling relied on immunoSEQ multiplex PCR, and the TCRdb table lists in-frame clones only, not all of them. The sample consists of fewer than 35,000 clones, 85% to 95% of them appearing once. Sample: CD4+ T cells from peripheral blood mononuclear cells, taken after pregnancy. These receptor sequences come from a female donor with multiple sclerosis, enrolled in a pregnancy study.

The CDR3 region is CASSPLADWAYGYTF. The DNA of the CDR3 is TGTGCCAGCTCACCGCTGGCGGACTGGGCGTATGGCTACACCTTC. This chain links TRBV18 with TRBJ1-2, with D hard to call. Germline-derived CDR1 and CDR2 are KGHSH and LQKENI. The CDR3 is made up of 15 amino acids. Trimming stripped 3 bases from V and 5 bases from J, with 16 bases between.

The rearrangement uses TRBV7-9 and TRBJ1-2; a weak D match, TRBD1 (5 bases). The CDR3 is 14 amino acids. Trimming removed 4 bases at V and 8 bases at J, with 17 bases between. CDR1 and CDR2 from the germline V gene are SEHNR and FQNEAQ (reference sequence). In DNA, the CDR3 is TGTGCCAGCAGCTCCTACCGGGACTCAAGGGGCTACACCTTC. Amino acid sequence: CASSSYRDSRGYTF.

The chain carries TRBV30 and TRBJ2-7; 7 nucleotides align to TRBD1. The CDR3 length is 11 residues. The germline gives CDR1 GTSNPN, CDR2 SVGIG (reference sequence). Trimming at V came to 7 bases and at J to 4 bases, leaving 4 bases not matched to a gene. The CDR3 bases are TGTGCCTCCGGACAGGTATACGAGCAGTACTTC. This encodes CASGQVYEQYF. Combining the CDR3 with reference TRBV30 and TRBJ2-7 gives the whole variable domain SQTIHQWPATLVQPVGSPLSLECTVEGTSNPNLYWYRQAAGRGLQLLFYSVGIGQISSEVPQNLSASRPQDRQFILSSKKLLLSDSGFYLCASGQVYEQYFGPGTRLTVT.

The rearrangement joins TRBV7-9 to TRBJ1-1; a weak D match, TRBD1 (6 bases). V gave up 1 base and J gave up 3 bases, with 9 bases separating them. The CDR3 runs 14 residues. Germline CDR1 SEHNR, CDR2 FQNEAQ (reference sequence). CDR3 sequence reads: CASSLGTAYTEAFF. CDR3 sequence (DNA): TGTGCCAGCAGCTTAGGGACAGCCTACACTGAAGCTTTCTTT.

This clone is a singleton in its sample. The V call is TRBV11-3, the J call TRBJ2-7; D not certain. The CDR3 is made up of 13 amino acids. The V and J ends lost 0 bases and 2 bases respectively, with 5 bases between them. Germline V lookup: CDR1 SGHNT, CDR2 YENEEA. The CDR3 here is CASSLDLTYEQYF. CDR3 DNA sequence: TGTGCCAGCAGCTTAGACCTTACCTACGAGCAGTACTTC.

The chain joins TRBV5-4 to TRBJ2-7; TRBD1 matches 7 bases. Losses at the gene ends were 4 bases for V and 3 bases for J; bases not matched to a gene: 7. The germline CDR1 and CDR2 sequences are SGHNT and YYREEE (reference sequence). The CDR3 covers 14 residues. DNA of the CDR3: TGTGCCAGCAGCCCGGACCGGGACAGCTACGAGCAGTACTTC. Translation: CASSPDRDSYEQYF.

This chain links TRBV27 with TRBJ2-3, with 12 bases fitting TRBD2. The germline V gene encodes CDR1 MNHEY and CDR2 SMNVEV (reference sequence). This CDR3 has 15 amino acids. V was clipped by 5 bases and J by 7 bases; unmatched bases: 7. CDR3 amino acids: CASSLAGGPWNTQYF. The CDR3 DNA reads TGTGCCAGCAGTCTAGCGGGAGGGCCATGGAATACGCAGTATTTT.

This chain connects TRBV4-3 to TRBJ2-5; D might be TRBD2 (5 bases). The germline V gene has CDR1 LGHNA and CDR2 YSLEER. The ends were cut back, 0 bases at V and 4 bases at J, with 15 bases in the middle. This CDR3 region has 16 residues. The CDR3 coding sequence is TGCGCCAGCAGCCAAGATGGAAAGGGTAGCGTAGAGACCCAGTACTTC. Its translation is CASSQDGKGSVETQYF.

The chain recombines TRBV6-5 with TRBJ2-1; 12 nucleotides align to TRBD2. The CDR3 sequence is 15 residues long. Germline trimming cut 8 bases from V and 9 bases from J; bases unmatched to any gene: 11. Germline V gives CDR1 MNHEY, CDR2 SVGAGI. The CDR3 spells CASGQASGGVGEQFF. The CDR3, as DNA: TGTGCCAGCGGCCAGGCTAGCGGGGGGGTCGGTGAGCAGTTCTTC.

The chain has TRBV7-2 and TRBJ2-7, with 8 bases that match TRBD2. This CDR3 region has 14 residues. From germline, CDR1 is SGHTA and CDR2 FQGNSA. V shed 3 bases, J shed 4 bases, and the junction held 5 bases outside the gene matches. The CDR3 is CASSFQSGSYEQYF. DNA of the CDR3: TGTGCCAGCAGCTTTCAGAGCGGGAGTTACGAGCAGTACTTC.

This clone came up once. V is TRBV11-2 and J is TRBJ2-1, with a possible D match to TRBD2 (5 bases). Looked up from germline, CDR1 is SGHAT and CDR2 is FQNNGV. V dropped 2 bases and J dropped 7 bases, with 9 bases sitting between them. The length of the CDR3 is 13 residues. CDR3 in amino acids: CASSLWERNEQFF. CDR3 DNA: TGTGCCAGCAGCTTATGGGAGAGAAATGAGCAGTTCTTC. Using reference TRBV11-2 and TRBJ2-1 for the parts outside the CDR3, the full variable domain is EAGVAQSPRYKIIEKRQSVAFWCNPISGHATLYWYQQILGQGPKLLIQFQNNGVVDDSQLPKDRFSAERLKGVDSTLKIQPAKLEDSAVYLCASSLWERNEQFFGPGTRLTVL.

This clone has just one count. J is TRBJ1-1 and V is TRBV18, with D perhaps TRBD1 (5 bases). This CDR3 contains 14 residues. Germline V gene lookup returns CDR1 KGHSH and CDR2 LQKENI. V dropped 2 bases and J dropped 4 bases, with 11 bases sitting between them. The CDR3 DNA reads TGTGCCAGCTCACCAGGCACAGGCCGCACTGAAGCTTTCTTT. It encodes CASSPGTGRTEAFF.

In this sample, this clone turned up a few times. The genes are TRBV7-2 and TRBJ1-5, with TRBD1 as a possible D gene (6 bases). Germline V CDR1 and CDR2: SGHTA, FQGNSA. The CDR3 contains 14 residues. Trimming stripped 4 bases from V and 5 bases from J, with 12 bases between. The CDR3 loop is CASSSQGKDQPQHF. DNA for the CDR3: TGTGCCAGCAGCTCACAGGGTAAAGATCAGCCCCAGCATTTT.

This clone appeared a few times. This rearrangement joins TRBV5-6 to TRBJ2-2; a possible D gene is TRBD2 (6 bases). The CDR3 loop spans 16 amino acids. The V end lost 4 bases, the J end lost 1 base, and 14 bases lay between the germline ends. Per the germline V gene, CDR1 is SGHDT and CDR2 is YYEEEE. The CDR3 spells CASSAPSALNTGELFF. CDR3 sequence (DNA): TGTGCCAGCAGCGCACCTAGCGCCTTGAACACCGGGGAGCTGTTTTTT.

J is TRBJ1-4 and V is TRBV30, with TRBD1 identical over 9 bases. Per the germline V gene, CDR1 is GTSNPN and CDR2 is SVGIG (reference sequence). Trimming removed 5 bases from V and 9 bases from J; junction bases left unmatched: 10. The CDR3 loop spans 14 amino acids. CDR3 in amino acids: CAWEAQGAMQKLFF. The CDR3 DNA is TGTGCCTGGGAGGCACAGGGGGCAATGCAAAAACTGTTTTTT.

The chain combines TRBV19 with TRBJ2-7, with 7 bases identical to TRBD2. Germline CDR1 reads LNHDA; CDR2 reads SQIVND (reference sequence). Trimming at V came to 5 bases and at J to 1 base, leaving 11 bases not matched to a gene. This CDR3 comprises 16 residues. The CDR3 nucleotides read TGTGCCAGTAGTCCTCCCCGGGGGAGGGGATCCTACGAGCAGTACTTC. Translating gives CASSPPRGRGSYEQYF. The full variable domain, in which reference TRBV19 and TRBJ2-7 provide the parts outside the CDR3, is DGGITQSPKYLFRKEGQNVTLSCEQNLNHDAMYWYRQDPGQGLRLIYYSQIVNDFQKGDIAEGYSVSREKKESFPLTVTSAQKNPTAFYLCASSPPRGRGSYEQYFGPGTRLTVT.

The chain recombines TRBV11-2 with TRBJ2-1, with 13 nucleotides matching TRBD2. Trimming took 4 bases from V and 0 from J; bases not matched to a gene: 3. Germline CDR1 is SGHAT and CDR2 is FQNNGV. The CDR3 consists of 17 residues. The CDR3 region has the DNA TGTGCCAGCAGCTGGACTAGCGGGGGTAGCTCCTACAATGAGCAGTTCTTC. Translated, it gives CASSWTSGGSSYNEQFF.

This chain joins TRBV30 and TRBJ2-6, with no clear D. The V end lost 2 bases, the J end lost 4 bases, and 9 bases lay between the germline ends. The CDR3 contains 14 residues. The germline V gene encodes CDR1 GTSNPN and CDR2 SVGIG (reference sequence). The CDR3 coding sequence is TGTGCCTGGAGTTCAGGTGGGGGGGCCAACGTCCTGACTTTC. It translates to CAWSSGGGANVLTF.

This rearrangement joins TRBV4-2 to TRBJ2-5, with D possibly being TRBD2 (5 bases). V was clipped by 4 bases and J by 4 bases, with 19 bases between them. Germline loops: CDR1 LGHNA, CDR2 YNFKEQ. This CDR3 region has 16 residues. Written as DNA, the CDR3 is TGTGCCAGCAGCCCGAACAGCGGTCAGTTTTCAGAGACCCAGTACTTC. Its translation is CASSPNSGQFSETQYF.

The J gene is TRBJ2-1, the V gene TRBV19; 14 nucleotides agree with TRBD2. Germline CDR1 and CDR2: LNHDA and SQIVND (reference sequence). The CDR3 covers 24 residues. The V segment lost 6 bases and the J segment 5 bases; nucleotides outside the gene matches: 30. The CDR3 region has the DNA TGTGCCAGTAGCAGTCCAGTCGCGATGAAGGGGACTAGCGGGAGTAGTTGGCTCCACAATGAGCAGTTCTTC. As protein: CASSSPVAMKGTSGSSWLHNEQFF.